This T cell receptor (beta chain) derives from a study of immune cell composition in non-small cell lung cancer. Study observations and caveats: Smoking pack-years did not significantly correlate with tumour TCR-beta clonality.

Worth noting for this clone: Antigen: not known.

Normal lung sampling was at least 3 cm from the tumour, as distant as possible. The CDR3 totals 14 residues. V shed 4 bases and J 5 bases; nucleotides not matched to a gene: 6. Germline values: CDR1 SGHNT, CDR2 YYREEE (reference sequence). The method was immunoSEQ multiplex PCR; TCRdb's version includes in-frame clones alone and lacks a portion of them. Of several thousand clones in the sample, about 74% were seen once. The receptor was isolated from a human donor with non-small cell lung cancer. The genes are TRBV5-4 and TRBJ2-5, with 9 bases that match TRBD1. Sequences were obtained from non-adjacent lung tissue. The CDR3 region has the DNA TGTGCCAGCAGCCCGGACAGGGGCGGGGAGACCCAGTACTTC. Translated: CASSPDRGGETQYF.